The TCR beta chain described here comes from a study of vaccination and CD4 T cells after COVID-19. This CDR3 has 14 amino acids. The ends lost 6 bases at V and 5 bases at J; junction bases unmatched: 7. Germline V gene sequence: CDR1 SSHAT, CDR2 FNYEAQ (reference sequence). An Oncomine TCR Beta short-read assay was used to sequence the DNA from cultured CD4+ T cells. MiXCR was run by TCRdb on the PCR reads, yielding one entry per CDR3 protein. The repertoire holds some 12,000 distinct CDR3 sequences, with 25% to 35% as singletons. A remark on this clonotype: Its cognate antigen is unknown.

Treatment indicated: roughly ten-day PBMC culture with coronavirus spike peptide pools or control peptides (ViraFEST assay). Antigen-specific T cell expansion with peptide pools preceded TCR sequencing in the ViraFEST approach. This rearrangement joins TRBV7-7 to TRBJ2-5, with 9 bases identical to TRBD2. The sequencing here drew on CD4+ T cells from blood, cultured in vitro, taken after SARS-CoV-2 vaccination. The receptor was isolated from a human donor who had recovered from COVID-19. This CDR3 reads CASSHSGGGETQYF. The CDR3, as DNA: TGTGCCAGCAGTCATAGCGGGGGCGGGGAGACCCAGTACTTC.